Presented here are 27 T cell receptor beta chains from one specimen sequenced in a study of blood T cells in healthy people across ages. For the second PCR, which ran for about 6 to 11 cycles, a sample-barcoded 5' primer and a J-beta primer mix were used. TCRdb reprocessed the 5' RACE reads via MiXCR and lists one record per CDR3 protein. The sample lists under 1,000,000 distinct CDR3 sequences; more than 35% were seen once. The sequenced material came from blood. The receptors were sampled from an elderly man in good health.

The chain links TRBV20-1 to TRBJ2-5, with 10 bases fitting TRBD1. Near its end, the DNA agrees better with TRBJ2-1, so the J call may be wrong. CDR1 and CDR2 (germline): DFQATT, SNEGSKA (reference sequence). The CDR3 totals 13 residues. The CDR3 loop reads CSATGQGKETQFF. The CDR3 DNA is TGCAGTGCCACGGGACAGGGGAAGGAGACCCAGTTCTTC.

The table lists this clonotype with a few counts. The genes are TRBV10-3 and TRBJ2-1, with 7 bases that match TRBD1. With 2 bases clipped from V and 5 bases from J, the junction kept 9 bases outside the gene matches. Germline CDR1 and CDR2: ENHRY and SYGVKD. This CDR3 spans 16 amino acids. The CDR3 protein is CAISEKGTVGNNEQFF. The CDR3 bases are TGTGCCATCAGTGAGAAGGGGACAGTGGGGAACAATGAGCAGTTCTTC.

There are a few counts of this clonotype. V usage is TRBV28 and J usage is TRBJ2-4, with D maybe TRBD1 (7 bases). The J call may be in error: the DNA end matches TRBJ2-7 better. The CDR3 consists of 14 residues. CDR1 is MDHEN, CDR2 SYDVKM, per germline. The DNA of the CDR3 is TGTGCCAGCAGTTTGGAGGGGGCAGTGTACGAGCAGTACTTC. It encodes CASSLEGAVYEQYF.

This clonotype has more than one count but fewer than ten. The rearrangement joins TRBV5-4 to TRBJ2-4; D may be TRBD2 (5 bases). V was cut by 0 bases and J by 1 base, with 8 bases left in between. The CDR3 runs 15 residues. Per germline, CDR1 SGHNT and CDR2 YYREEE (reference sequence). The CDR3 spells CASSLESGAKNIQYF. The CDR3 bases are TGTGCCAGCAGCTTGGAGTCGGGGGCCAAAAACATTCAGTACTTC. Together with reference TRBV5-4 and TRBJ2-4, the CDR3 gives the full variable domain: ETGVTQSPTHLIKTRGQQVTLRCSSQSGHNTVSWYQQALGQGPQFIFQYYREEENGRGNFPPRFSGLQFPNYSSELNVNALELDDSALYLCASSLESGAKNIQYFGAGTRLSVL.

J is TRBJ2-1 and V is TRBV29-1; 8 positions agree with TRBD1. Germline lookup yields CDR1 SQVTM and CDR2 ANQGSEA. V shed 7 bases, J shed 0 bases, and the junction held 5 bases outside the gene matches. The CDR3 length is 14 residues. The CDR3 spells CSAGQGSSYNEQFF. The CDR3 region has the DNA TGCAGCGCAGGACAGGGAAGCTCCTACAATGAGCAGTTCTTC.

This clonotype has a handful of counts. This sequence joins TRBV11-3 and TRBJ2-5; D call uncertain. The V end lost 3 bases, the J end lost 2 bases, and 10 bases lay between the germline ends. CDR3 length: 14 amino acids. The V gene's germline CDR1 is SGHNT and CDR2 YENEEA. The CDR3 reads CASSFGPAQETQYF. In nucleotides, the CDR3 is TGTGCCAGCAGCTTCGGGCCGGCACAAGAGACCCAGTACTTC.

This clonotype showed up just a few times. The V and J genes are TRBV28 and TRBJ2-5; the D call may be TRBD1 or TRBD2 (5 bases each). The V gene's germline CDR1 is MDHEN and CDR2 SYDVKM. V was pared by 9 bases and J by 2 bases, with 13 bases between. CDR3 length: 13 amino acids. CDR3 DNA: TGTGCCAGTGAAGAGGGGCGGCAAGAGACCCAGTACTTC. The encoded protein is CASEEGRQETQYF.

The chain combines TRBV7-2 with TRBJ2-7; 7 nucleotides align to TRBD1. The closer fit of TRBJ2-5 to the DNA end suggests the J call may be wrong. This CDR3 comprises 14 residues. Germline CDR1 and CDR2: SGHTA and FQGNSA. CDR3 sequence: CASNTVGGGETQYF. As DNA, the CDR3 is TGTGCCAGCAACACTGTAGGGGGCGGGGAGACCCAGTACTTC.

This chain joins TRBV5-6 and TRBJ2-5; the match to TRBD1 covers 10 bases. The CDR3 sequence is 13 residues long. Per the germline V gene, CDR1 is SGHDT and CDR2 is YYEEEE. Trimming took 4 bases from V and 6 from J; bases not matched to a gene: 3. The CDR3 loop is CASSGTGAKTQYF. CDR3 sequence (DNA): TGTGCCAGCAGCGGGACAGGGGCGAAGACCCAGTACTTC.

The chain has TRBV29-1 and TRBJ2-1; tentative D call: TRBD2 (5 bases). Trimming shortened V by 4 bases and J by 10 bases, and 17 bases separated the two germline ends. The germline gives CDR1 SQVTM, CDR2 ANQGSEA. The CDR3 covers 13 residues. CDR3 coding DNA: TGCAGCGTTGTAATTGACGGGATCCCCGAGCAGTTCTTC. It specifies CSVVIDGIPEQFF.

This clonotype was found a few times. The genes are TRBV5-5 and TRBJ2-1; TRBD2 matches at 13 bases. V trimming: 4 bases; J trimming: 2 bases; junction bases outside the gene matches: 3. Germline CDR1 SGHKS, CDR2 YYEKEE (reference sequence). The CDR3 has 16 residues. The DNA of the CDR3 is TGTGCCAGCAGCCCGGGACTAGCGGGAACCTACAATGAGCAGTTCTTC. This codes for CASSPGLAGTYNEQFF.

This clonotype was found many times. The chain joins TRBV28 to TRBJ2-7; D is undetermined. V gave up 6 bases and J gave up 2 bases, with 8 bases separating them. The CDR3 covers 12 residues. CDR1 is MDHEN and CDR2 is SYDVKM in the germline V gene. Here the CDR3 reads CASSSGPYEQYF. CDR3 nucleotide sequence: TGTGCCAGCAGCTCTGGACCCTACGAGCAGTACTTC.

The chain uses TRBV14 and TRBJ2-4, with D perhaps matching TRBD2 (7 bases). Gene TRBJ2-5 matches the end of the DNA better, so the J call may be wrong. CDR1 is SGHDN, CDR2 FVKESK, per germline. This CDR3 is built from 14 residues. As DNA, the CDR3 is TGTGCCAGCAGCGCGGGGGCTCGTACAGAGACCCAGTACTTC. Translation gives CASSAGARTETQYF.

This clonotype turned up a few times. This chain's CDR3 is CASSLRSSGAYEQYF. The DNA for the CDR3 is TGCGCCAGCAGCTTGAGGTCTAGCGGAGCCTACGAGCAGTACTTC. V is TRBV5-1 and J is TRBJ2-7, with 7 nucleotides matching TRBD2. V dropped 1 base and J dropped 2; count of bases not matched to a gene: 6. Germline values: CDR1 SGHRS, CDR2 YFSETQ. CDR3 length: 15 amino acids. Filled out from reference TRBV5-1 and TRBJ2-7, the complete variable domain reads KAGVTQTPRYLIKTRGQQVTLSCSPISGHRSVSWYQQTPGQGLQFLFEYFSETQRNKGNFPGRFSGRQFSNSRSEMNVSTLELGDSALYLCASSLRSSGAYEQYFGPGTRLTVT.

V usage is TRBV27 and J usage is TRBJ1-4; D gene uncertain. The V and J ends lost 5 bases and 6 bases respectively, with 22 bases between them. This CDR3 comprises 17 residues. Germline V lookup: CDR1 MNHEY, CDR2 SMNVEV (reference sequence). CDR3 amino acids: CASSAEGSSGLDEKLFF. CDR3 nucleotides: TGTGCCAGCAGTGCGGAGGGAAGCAGTGGATTGGATGAAAAACTGTTTTTT.

The chain couples TRBV10-3 to TRBJ2-3, with 10 positions matching TRBD2. In germline, CDR1 is ENHRY, CDR2 SYGVKD. The CDR3 loop spans 17 amino acids. V lost 0 bases to trimming and J lost 2 bases; unmatched junction nucleotides: 5. The CDR3 reads CAISESSSGRFTDTQYF. DNA of the CDR3: TGTGCCATCAGTGAGTCGAGTAGCGGGAGGTTCACAGATACGCAGTATTTT.

The chain recombines TRBV5-1 with TRBJ2-5; TRBD2 matches at 8 bases. With V trimmed by 4 bases and J by 11 bases, 19 bases remained unmatched. This CDR3 has 16 amino acids. Germline loops: CDR1 SGHRS, CDR2 YFSETQ. In nucleotides, the CDR3 is TGCGCCAGCAGCCCCAATAGCGGGGCCGTGTACAATGAGCAGTACTTC. Its translation is CASSPNSGAVYNEQYF.

The V and J genes are TRBV20-1 and TRBJ1-5; 7 nucleotides match TRBD1. V shed 6 bases, J shed 3 bases, and the junction held 11 bases outside the gene matches. Germline V lookup: CDR1 DFQATT, CDR2 SNEGSKA (reference sequence). This CDR3 is built from 15 residues. CDR3 coding DNA: TGCAGTGCCCTCCGGGACAGCGAGCTCAATCAGCCCCAGCATTTT. Translating it yields CSALRDSELNQPQHF.

This clonotype has a handful of counts. J is TRBJ2-3 and V is TRBV28, with 8 bases fitting TRBD2. The germline V gene has CDR1 MDHEN and CDR2 SYDVKM. The trim removed 6 bases at V and 3 bases at J, leaving 8 bases unmatched. CDR3 length: 15 amino acids. The CDR3 loop is CASRGAGVHTDTQYF. The CDR3 DNA reads as TGTGCCAGCAGGGGAGCGGGAGTTCATACAGATACGCAGTATTTT.

This clonotype occurred a few times. The chain recombines TRBV7-2 with TRBJ2-1; D uncertain. There are 13 residues in the CDR3. Germline lookup yields CDR1 SGHTA and CDR2 FQGNSA. V lost 4 bases and J lost 2, with 6 bases in between. CDR3 DNA: TGTGCCAGCAGCTACGGCACCTACAATGAGCAGTTCTTC. Residues: CASSYGTYNEQFF.

Remarks on this clonotype: A much larger clone lies a single base off, so this may be a read error. V is TRBV29-1 and J is TRBJ2-7; 11 bases agree with TRBD2. CDR1 is SQVTM and CDR2 is ANQGSEA in the germline V gene. The CDR3 is 13 residues long. The CDR3 sequence: CSVTSGSGYELYF. The CDR3 nucleotides are TGCAGCGTAACTAGCGGGAGCGGCTACGAGCTGTACTTC.

The chain couples TRBV27 to TRBJ2-7, with a weak D call TRBD1 (7 bases). V gave up 7 bases and J gave up 7 bases, with 23 bases separating them. CDR1 is MNHEY, CDR2 SMNVEV, per germline (reference sequence). The CDR3 contains 15 residues. The CDR3 reads CASNPTGATRWEQYF. The CDR3 DNA follows: TGTGCCAGCAACCCAACAGGGGCGACTAGGTGGGAGCAGTACTTC.

The genes are TRBV11-2 and TRBJ2-7, with 9 bases aligning to TRBD2. V was pared by 4 bases and J by 1 base, with 23 bases of the junction left unmatched. The length of the CDR3 is 21 residues. The germline gives CDR1 SGHAT, CDR2 FQNNGV. The chain's CDR3 is CASSSRPPSGIRIKLSYEQYF. The CDR3 bases are TGTGCCAGCAGCTCCCGGCCCCCTAGCGGGATACGGATTAAGTTATCCTACGAGCAGTACTTC.

This clonotype has only a few counts. Being one base from a much bigger clone, this may be a read error. The V gene is TRBV21-1, the J gene TRBJ2-4; TRBD2 is the table's D call and was not checked against the DNA. TRBV21-1 is flagged as a pseudogene. The CDR3 totals 16 residues. The CDR3 protein is CASRQGQRRSKNIQYF. The CDR3 DNA sequence: TGTGCCAGCAGACAAGGACAGCGGCGGTCCAAAAACATTCAGTACTTC.

This rearrangement joins TRBV27 to TRBJ2-7; either TRBD1 or TRBD2 may fit D (6 bases each). The CDR3 has 14 residues. Germline V gene sequence: CDR1 MNHEY, CDR2 SMNVEV (reference sequence). Between the trimmed V and J ends, which lost 3 bases and 3 bases, there was a span of 12 bases. CDR3 coding DNA: TGTGCCAGCAGTTTGGAGGGGACAATCTACGAGCAGTACTTC. It specifies CASSLEGTIYEQYF.

This clonotype was seen once. A much larger clone sits a single nucleotide away, making a read error possible. The chain is built from TRBV5-1 and TRBJ2-7; D could derive from TRBD1 or TRBD2 (6 bases each). The CDR3 has 15 residues. Germline V gives CDR1 SGHRS, CDR2 YFSETQ. Trimming left V 3 bases short and J 2 bases short, with 15 bases between. The CDR3 loop is CASSSMEGVAYEQYF. The CDR3 DNA reads TGCGCCAGCAGCTCGATGGAGGGGGTTGCCTACGAGCAGTACTTC.

There are many counts of this clonotype. For the CDR3, the DNA is TGTGCCAGCAGTTTAGGGGCAGTCAAGACCCAGTACTTC. Protein sequence: CASSLGAVKTQYF. The rearrangement joins TRBV12-3 or TRBV12-4 to TRBJ2-5; D ambiguous. There are 13 residues in the CDR3. Trimming pared 1 base from V and 6 bases from J, leaving 9 bases between.